These T cell receptor beta chains were read from a single sample in a study of cytomegalovirus exposure and HLA in healthy donors. Produced via immunoSEQ multiplex PCR; TCRdb's table is partial and in-frame only. In the table there are about 130,000 clones, 90% to 97% of which are singletons. Sequenced input: PBMCs. These receptors all stem from a man aged 18 to 30 in good health and CMV-seronegative. Each CDR3 is given with its conserved first and last residue. The D gene is left open where the match is weak. Expanded clones are given a class, and other clones once, few, many or no size at all.

d_gene	v_gene	j_gene	len	abundance	CDR3aa
TRBD1	TRBV9	TRBJ2-6	18	NA	CASSASSGQLSGANVLTF
NA	TRBV29-1	TRBJ1-2	11	once	CSVEVGQGCTF
TRBD1	TRBV7-9	TRBJ2-7	16	NA	CASSPSIYRDSLEQYF
NA	TRBV2	TRBJ1-2	15	once	CASTPEAGANYGYTF
TRBD1	TRBV29-1	TRBJ1-2	13	NA	CSVRDSVNYGYTF
TRBD2	TRBV7-2	TRBJ2-1	19	NA	CASSGPGTSGTRSYNEQFF
NA	TRBV28	TRBJ1-1	12	NA	CASRGGSPEGFF
NA	TRBV30	TRBJ1-4	15	NA	CAWSPGVQYNEKLFF
NA	TRBV9	TRBJ2-1	13	NA	CASSVVRETEQFF
NA	TRBV29-1	TRBJ2-5	12	NA	CSVIGQEGTQYF
TRBD1	TRBV10-3	TRBJ1-3	17	NA	CAISESGTGISGNTIYF
NA	TRBV28	TRBJ1-1	12	NA	CASSLLGRRAFF
NA	TRBV18	TRBJ2-5	15	NA	CASSPAQGDQETQYF
NA	TRBV4-3	TRBJ1-2	15	NA	CASSQEVGYSDGYTF
TRBD2	TRBV9	TRBJ2-1	15	NA	CASSVASGMISEQFF
TRBD1	TRBV15	TRBJ2-7	16	NA	CATSRDGTGGSYEQYF
NA	TRBV11-3	TRBJ2-2	15	NA	CASSLGLRHTGELFF
NA	TRBV7-2	TRBJ1-1	14	NA	CASSFSRGNTEAFF
NA	TRBV6-1	TRBJ1-1	14	NA	CASRGWGPNTEAFF
TRBD1	TRBV28	TRBJ2-5	15	once	CASSNRQGAGETQYF
TRBD2	TRBV6-5	TRBJ2-1	14	NA	CASSREGGYNEQFF
NA	TRBV7-9	TRBJ1-1	14	NA	CASSLGGGAESAFF
NA	TRBV28	TRBJ1-2	13	few	CASRPGQPGGYTF
TRBD2	TRBV7-2	TRBJ2-7	15	NA	CASSRTSGGAYEQYF
TRBD2	TRBV9	TRBJ2-7	16	once	CASSAGAAGVPYEQYF
NA	TRBV10-3	TRBJ1-5	15	NA	CAISATPGDNQPQHF
NA	TRBV7-2	TRBJ1-1	14	NA	CASSPQNMNTEAFF
NA	TRBV6-6	TRBJ1-2	16	NA	CASSYQPFTGVYGYTF
NA	TRBV9	TRBJ2-7	14	NA	CASSPQVTAYEQYF
NA	TRBV9	TRBJ2-5	14	NA	CASSVASSWETQYF
TRBD1	TRBV5-3	TRBJ1-5	15	NA	CARSQSYTGDQPQHF
TRBD1	TRBV7-2	TRBJ1-2	13	NA	CASSLGTGSGYTF
NA	TRBV28	TRBJ2-6	16	NA	CASRPTSISGANVLTF
TRBD1	TRBV10-2	TRBJ1-2	15	NA	CASSETLTGDYGYTF
NA	TRBV7-3	TRBJ2-3	16	NA	CASSPSGGGAGDTQYF
NA	TRBV11-3	TRBJ2-2	14	NA	CASSPGRNTGELFF
TRBD1	TRBV7-3	TRBJ2-2	15	NA	CASSGQRGQGGELFF
TRBD1	TRBV7-6	TRBJ1-1	15	NA	CASSLSQGVYTEAFF
NA	TRBV25-1	TRBJ2-7	12	NA	CASSATGYEQYF
TRBD1	TRBV6-5	TRBJ2-7	13	NA	CASSNTGGYEQYF
NA	TRBV30	TRBJ1-5	13	once	CAWSAPVNQPQHF
NA	TRBV4-3	TRBJ2-3	17	NA	CASSISGTTHRADTQYF
TRBD2	TRBV4-2	TRBJ2-1	16	NA	CASSQRSGRAYDEQFF
NA	TRBV27	TRBJ1-1	13	once	CASSTTPNTEAFF
NA	TRBV6-5	TRBJ1-1	12	NA	CASSQEAYEAFF
TRBD1	TRBV28	TRBJ1-2	12	NA	CATPGTDYGYTF